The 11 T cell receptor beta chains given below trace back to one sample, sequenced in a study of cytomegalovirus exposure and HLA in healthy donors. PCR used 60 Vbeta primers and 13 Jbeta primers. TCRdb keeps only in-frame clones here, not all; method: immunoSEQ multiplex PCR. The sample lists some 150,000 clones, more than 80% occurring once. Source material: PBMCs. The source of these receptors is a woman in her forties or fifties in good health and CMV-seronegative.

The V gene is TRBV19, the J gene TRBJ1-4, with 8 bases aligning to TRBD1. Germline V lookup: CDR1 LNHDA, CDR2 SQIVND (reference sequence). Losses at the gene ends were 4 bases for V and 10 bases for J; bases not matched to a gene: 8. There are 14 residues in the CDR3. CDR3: CASSSGTGFRKLFF. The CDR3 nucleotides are TGTGCCAGTAGTAGCGGGACAGGTTTTCGAAAACTGTTTTTT.

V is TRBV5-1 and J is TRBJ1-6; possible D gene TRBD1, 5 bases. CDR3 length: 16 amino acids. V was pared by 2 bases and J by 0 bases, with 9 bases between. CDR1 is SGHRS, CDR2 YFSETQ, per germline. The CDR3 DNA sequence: TGCGCCAGCAGCTTTCGACAGAGCTCCTATAATTCACCCCTCCACTTT. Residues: CASSFRQSSYNSPLHF.

This CDR3 is CASSQDRRGDTNTGELFF. CDR3 nucleotide sequence: TGCGCCAGCAGCCAAGATCGCCGTGGGGACACTAACACCGGGGAGCTGTTTTTT. The chain has TRBV4-3 and TRBJ2-2; perhaps TRBD1 as D (6 bases). The V and J ends lost 0 bases and 2 bases respectively, with 16 bases between them. Per germline, CDR1 LGHNA and CDR2 YSLEER. The CDR3 length is 18 residues.

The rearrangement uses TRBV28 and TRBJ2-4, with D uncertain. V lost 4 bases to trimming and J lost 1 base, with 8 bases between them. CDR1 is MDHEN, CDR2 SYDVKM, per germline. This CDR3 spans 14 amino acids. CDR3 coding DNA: TGTGCCAGCAGTTCGAGCTGGGCCAAAAACATTCAGTACTTC. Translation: CASSSSWAKNIQYF. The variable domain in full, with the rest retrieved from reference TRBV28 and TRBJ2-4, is DVKVTQSSRYLVKRTGEKVFLECVQDMDHENMFWYRQDPGLGLRLIYFSYDVKMKEKGDIPEGYSVSREKKERFSLILESASTNQTSMYLCASSSSWAKNIQYFGAGTRLSVL.

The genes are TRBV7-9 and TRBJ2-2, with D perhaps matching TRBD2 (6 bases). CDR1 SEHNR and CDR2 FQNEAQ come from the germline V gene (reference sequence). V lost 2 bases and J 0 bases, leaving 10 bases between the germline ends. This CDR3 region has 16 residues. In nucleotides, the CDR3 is TGTGCCAGCAGCTTATCCTGGGGGGCGAACACCGGGGAGCTGTTTTTT. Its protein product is CASSLSWGANTGELFF.

In DNA, the CDR3 is TGCGCCAGCAGCCGTCATACTGGCTACGAGCAGTACTTC. The encoded protein is CASSRHTGYEQYF. V is TRBV5-1 and J is TRBJ2-7; D is ambiguous. Germline V gene sequence: CDR1 SGHRS, CDR2 YFSETQ. The CDR3 is 13 residues long. V gave up 4 bases and J gave up 3 bases, with 11 bases separating them.

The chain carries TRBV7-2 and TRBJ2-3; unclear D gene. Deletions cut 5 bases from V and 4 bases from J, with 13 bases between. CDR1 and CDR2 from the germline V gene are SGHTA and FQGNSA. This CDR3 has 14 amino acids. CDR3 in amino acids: CASSIRTGADTQYF. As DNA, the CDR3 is TGTGCCAGCAGCATCCGAACCGGAGCAGATACGCAGTATTTT.

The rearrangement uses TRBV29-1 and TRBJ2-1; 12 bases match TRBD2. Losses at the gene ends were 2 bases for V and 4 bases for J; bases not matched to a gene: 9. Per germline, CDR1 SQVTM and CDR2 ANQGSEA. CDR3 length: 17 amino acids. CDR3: CSVETGLAGGDYNEQFF. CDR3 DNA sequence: TGCAGCGTTGAAACAGGCCTAGCGGGAGGGGATTACAATGAGCAGTTCTTC.

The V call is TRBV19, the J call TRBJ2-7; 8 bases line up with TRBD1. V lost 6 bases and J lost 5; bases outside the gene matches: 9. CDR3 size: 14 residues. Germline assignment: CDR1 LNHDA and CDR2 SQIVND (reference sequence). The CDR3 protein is CASSAGTGGHEQYF. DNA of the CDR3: TGTGCCAGTAGCGCCGGGACAGGAGGCCACGAGCAGTACTTC.

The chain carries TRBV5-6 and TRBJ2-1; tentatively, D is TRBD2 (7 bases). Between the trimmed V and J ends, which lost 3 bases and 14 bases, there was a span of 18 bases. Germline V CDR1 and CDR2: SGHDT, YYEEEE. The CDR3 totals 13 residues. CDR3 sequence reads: CASSWGGTSLEFF. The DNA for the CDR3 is TGTGCCAGCAGCTGGGGGGGCACATCCCTGGAGTTCTTC.

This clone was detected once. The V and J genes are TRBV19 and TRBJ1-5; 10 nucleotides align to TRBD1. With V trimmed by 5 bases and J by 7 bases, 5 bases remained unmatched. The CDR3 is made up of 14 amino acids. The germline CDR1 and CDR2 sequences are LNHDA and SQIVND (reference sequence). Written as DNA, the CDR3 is TGTGCCAGTAGTGTCAGACAGGGGGCCCAGCCCCAGCATTTT. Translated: CASSVRQGAQPQHF. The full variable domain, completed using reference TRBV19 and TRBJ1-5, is DGGITQSPKYLFRKEGQNVTLSCEQNLNHDAMYWYRQDPGQGLRLIYYSQIVNDFQKGDIAEGYSVSREKKESFPLTVTSAQKNPTAFYLCASSVRQGAQPQHFGDGTRLSIL.